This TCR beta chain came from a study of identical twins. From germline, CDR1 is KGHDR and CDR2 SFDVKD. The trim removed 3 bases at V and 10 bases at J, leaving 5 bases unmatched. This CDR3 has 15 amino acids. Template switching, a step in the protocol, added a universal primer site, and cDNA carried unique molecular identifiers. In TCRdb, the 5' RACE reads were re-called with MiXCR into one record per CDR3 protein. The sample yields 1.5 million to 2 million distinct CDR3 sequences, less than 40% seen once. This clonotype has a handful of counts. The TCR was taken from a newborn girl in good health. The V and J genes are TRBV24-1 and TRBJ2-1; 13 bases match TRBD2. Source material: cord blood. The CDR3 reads CATSDRGLAGREQFF. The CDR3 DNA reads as TGTGCCACCAGTGATAGGGGACTAGCGGGACGGGAGCAGTTCTTC.